What follows are 29 T cell receptor beta chains derived from one specimen sequenced in a study of cytomegalovirus exposure and HLA in healthy donors. PCR employed 60 Vbeta and 13 Jbeta primers. Only in-frame clones appear in the TCRdb table, and some are missing; sequencing was by immunoSEQ multiplex PCR. Of about 150,000 clones listed, around 84% are singletons. The material sequenced was PBMCs. The receptors here all came from a young woman in good health and CMV-seronegative.

The genes are TRBV7-9 and TRBJ2-1, with D perhaps TRBD2 (5 bases). Germline V gives CDR1 SEHNR, CDR2 FQNEAQ (reference sequence). This CDR3 comprises 13 residues. Trimming removed 3 bases at V and 10 bases at J, with 13 bases between. The CDR3 sequence is CASSLDWHGEQFF. The CDR3 DNA is TGTGCCAGCAGCTTGGACTGGCATGGGGAGCAGTTCTTC.

The chain couples TRBV23-1 to TRBJ1-1; 11 positions agree with TRBD1. TRBV23-1 is identified as an open reading frame with a role that is uncertain. J lost 5 bases, V lost 0 bases, and 11 bases had no gene match. The CDR3 length is 18 residues. DNA for the CDR3: TGCGCCAGCAGTCAATCTCACGGGACAGGGGGTTTAGGGACTGAAGCTTTCTTT. Residues: CASSQSHGTGGLGTEAFF.

J is TRBJ2-1 and V is TRBV5-1; possible D gene TRBD2, 6 bases. V dropped 3 bases and J dropped 3 bases, with 13 bases sitting between them. CDR1 SGHRS and CDR2 YFSETQ come from the germline V gene. The CDR3 is 15 residues long. The CDR3 DNA sequence: TGCGCCAGCAGCTGGGGGGACGCTAGCTACAATGAGCAGTTCTTC. It yields the protein CASSWGDASYNEQFF. Variable domain in full (rest from reference TRBV5-1 and TRBJ2-1): KAGVTQTPRYLIKTRGQQVTLSCSPISGHRSVSWYQQTPGQGLQFLFEYFSETQRNKGNFPGRFSGRQFSNSRSEMNVSTLELGDSALYLCASSWGDASYNEQFFGPGTRLTVL.

V and J are TRBV20-1 and TRBJ1-2; D not resolved. V was pared by 5 bases and J by 8 bases, with 12 bases between. The germline gives CDR1 DFQATT, CDR2 SNEGSKA (reference sequence). This CDR3 is 11 amino acids long. CDR3 in DNA: TGCAGTGCTGGCAGGAGCGGGGGCTACACCTTC. This codes for CSAGRSGGYTF.

This clone was recorded once. The chain combines TRBV5-1 with TRBJ2-5; 9 nucleotides match TRBD1. V was pared by 2 bases and J by 1 base, with 6 bases of the junction left unmatched. CDR3 length equals 16 residues. Germline lookup yields CDR1 SGHRS and CDR2 YFSETQ. In nucleotides, the CDR3 is TGCGCCAGCAGCTTATGGGACAGGGCGTTCCAAGAGACCCAGTACTTC. Its protein is CASSLWDRAFQETQYF. The whole variable domain, remainder taken from reference TRBV5-1 and TRBJ2-5, is KAGVTQTPRYLIKTRGQQVTLSCSPISGHRSVSWYQQTPGQGLQFLFEYFSETQRNKGNFPGRFSGRQFSNSRSEMNVSTLELGDSALYLCASSLWDRAFQETQYFGPGTRLLVL.

V usage is TRBV7-9 and J usage is TRBJ1-1; 7 nucleotides match TRBD1. From germline, CDR1 is SEHNR and CDR2 FQNEAQ (reference sequence). With 6 bases clipped from V and 6 bases from J, the junction kept 4 bases outside the gene matches. This CDR3 is built from 12 residues. DNA of the CDR3: TGTGCCAGCAGTCACCAGGGGGCTGAAGCTTTCTTT. The encoded protein is CASSHQGAEAFF.

The gene calls are TRBV30 and TRBJ1-5; D gene ambiguous. This CDR3 contains 15 residues. V gave up 3 bases and J gave up 6 bases, with 18 bases separating them. CDR1 and CDR2 (germline): GTSNPN, SVGIG (reference sequence). The chain's CDR3 is CAWSWPSTGTQPQHF. In DNA form, the CDR3 reads TGTGCCTGGAGCTGGCCCTCGACGGGTACTCAGCCCCAGCATTTT.

This chain joins TRBV6-5 and TRBJ1-2, with D perhaps TRBD1 (5 bases). V was trimmed by 5 bases and J by 4 bases, leaving 14 bases between them. The CDR3 is made up of 14 amino acids. Germline CDR1 and CDR2: MNHEY and SVGAGI. CDR3 DNA sequence: TGTGCCAGCAGTACCCAAGGGGTGGTCTATGGCTACACCTTC. Translated: CASSTQGVVYGYTF.

The chain employs TRBV4-3 and TRBJ1-5; D is undetermined. V was cut by 4 bases and J by 3 bases, with 13 bases left in between. Germline V gene lookup returns CDR1 LGHNA and CDR2 YSLEER. The CDR3 has 15 amino acids. The CDR3 region is CASSRWRGPNQPQHF. The CDR3, as DNA: TGCGCCAGCAGCCGGTGGCGAGGGCCCAATCAGCCCCAGCATTTT.

This chain joins TRBV15 and TRBJ2-7; 12 nucleotides agree with TRBD2. Germline V gives CDR1 LNHNV, CDR2 YYDKDF (reference sequence). V shed 0 bases and J 0 bases; nucleotides not matched to a gene: 9. This CDR3 is built from 19 residues. Here the CDR3 reads CATSRDLGTSGPLSYEQYF. For the CDR3, the DNA is TGTGCCACCAGCAGAGATCTAGGGACTAGCGGGCCACTCTCCTACGAGCAGTACTTC.

This chain joins TRBV28 and TRBJ1-2; weak D call: TRBD1 (6 bases). The CDR3 is made up of 16 amino acids. V gave up 3 bases and J gave up 8 bases, with 22 bases separating them. The germline V gene has CDR1 MDHEN and CDR2 SYDVKM. The CDR3 DNA reads as TGTGCCAGCAGTTTTGGTACACAGGGTAGTGTCGGGGGCTACACCTTC. This translates into CASSFGTQGSVGGYTF.

The CDR3 DNA sequence: TGCGCCAGCAGCCGAGATACGGGGGACAGGGGAAACTATGGCTACACCTTC. Translating it yields CASSRDTGDRGNYGYTF. The chain uses TRBV5-1 and TRBJ1-2, with 10 nucleotides matching TRBD1. J was trimmed by 2 bases and V by 4 bases; bases with no gene match: 11. The CDR3 totals 17 residues. Germline loops: CDR1 SGHRS, CDR2 YFSETQ.

This clone came up once. The chain uses TRBV7-9 and TRBJ2-1, with 9 bases identical to TRBD2. Germline CDR1 and CDR2: SEHNR and FQNEAQ (reference sequence). The CDR3 is 17 amino acids. V gave up 7 bases and J gave up 0 bases; unmatched junction bases: 10. The CDR3: CASITGIAGDSYNEQFF. The CDR3 nucleotides are TGTGCCAGCATTACCGGTATAGCGGGAGACTCCTACAATGAGCAGTTCTTC.

J is TRBJ2-5 and V is TRBV6-1, with TRBD1 matching 7 bases. Germline CDR1 is MNHNS and CDR2 is SASEGT. CDR3 length: 13 residues. The V gene end was trimmed by 6 bases and the J gene end by 5 bases; junction bases not matched to a gene: 6. The CDR3 protein is CASRGQSLETQYF. CDR3 in DNA: TGTGCCAGCAGGGGACAGTCCCTTGAGACCCAGTACTTC.

V and J are TRBV30 and TRBJ2-3; the D gene is possibly TRBD1 (6 bases). The germline gives CDR1 GTSNPN, CDR2 SVGIG (reference sequence). Between the trimmed V and J ends, which lost 2 bases and 6 bases, there was a span of 12 bases. This CDR3 spans 13 amino acids. CDR3 sequence (DNA): TGTGCCTGGAGTATACAGGGAAGTGATACGCAGTATTTT. Its translation is CAWSIQGSDTQYF.

The V and J genes are TRBV6-4 and TRBJ2-3; 11 bases map to TRBD2. Germline V lookup: CDR1 MRHNA, CDR2 SNTAGT. The CDR3 sequence is 16 residues long. J gave up 4 bases and V 0 bases, and 3 bases lay outside the gene matches. In DNA, the CDR3 is TGTGCCAGCAGTGACTCTAGCGGGGGGGCAGCAGATACGCAGTATTTT. Residues: CASSDSSGGAADTQYF.

CDR3 sequence (DNA): TGTGCCAGCAGCTTAGATAGCTTCACCGGGGAGCTGTTTTTT. Protein sequence: CASSLDSFTGELFF. The rearrangement uses TRBV11-2 and TRBJ2-2; D gene unclear. This CDR3 comprises 14 residues. Trimming removed 0 bases from V and 4 bases from J, with 6 bases in between. Germline V CDR1 and CDR2: SGHAT, FQNNGV.

V gene TRBV7-9 combines with J gene TRBJ2-2; 8 bases match TRBD1. In germline, CDR1 is SEHNR, CDR2 FQNEAQ (reference sequence). The CDR3 is 16 amino acids. V lost 4 bases to trimming and J lost 1 base; unmatched junction nucleotides: 5. The CDR3 spells CASSSTGAGNTGELFF. The CDR3 coding sequence is TGTGCCAGCAGCTCGACAGGGGCCGGGAACACCGGGGAGCTGTTTTTT.

This clone was observed once. Here the CDR3 reads CASSPMGTGGYGYTF. The CDR3 bases are TGTGCCAGCAGCCCTATGGGGACAGGAGGCTATGGCTACACCTTC. V is TRBV4-2 and J is TRBJ1-2; 8 nucleotides match TRBD1. The CDR3 is 15 residues long. Germline V gives CDR1 LGHNA, CDR2 YNFKEQ. The J segment lost 4 bases and the V segment lost 4 bases, leaving 8 bases of the junction unmatched.

J is TRBJ1-2 and V is TRBV7-8; D remains ambiguous. The length of the CDR3 is 14 residues. CDR1 and CDR2 from the germline V gene are SGHVS and FQNEAQ. V lost 5 bases and J lost 7, with 17 bases in between. Here the CDR3 reads CASSDLGLSIGYTF. The DNA for the CDR3 is TGTGCCAGCAGCGATCTAGGCCTATCGATTGGCTACACCTTC.

The CDR3 coding sequence is TGTGCCAGTAGGCCGGGACACACGAACACCGGGGAGCTGTTTTTT. Amino acids: CASRPGHTNTGELFF. The rearrangement uses TRBV19 and TRBJ2-2; tentatively, D is TRBD1 (6 bases). The CDR3 has 15 residues. The V end was cut by 6 bases, the J end by 0 bases, with 11 bases between. Germline loops: CDR1 LNHDA, CDR2 SQIVND (reference sequence).

This chain joins TRBV6-1 and TRBJ2-2, with D tentatively TRBD2 (5 bases). The germline V gene encodes CDR1 MNHNS and CDR2 SASEGT. The CDR3 totals 14 residues. V was pared by 7 bases and J by 6 bases, with 15 bases between. The CDR3 spells CASKVRVEAGELFF. DNA of the CDR3: TGTGCCAGCAAGGTTCGGGTGGAGGCCGGGGAGCTGTTTTTT.

The genes are TRBV27 and TRBJ1-5; D is undetermined. V was cut by 4 bases and J by 9 bases, with 16 bases left in between. The CDR3 has 14 residues. Germline CDR1 is MNHEY and CDR2 is SMNVEV (reference sequence). Here the CDR3 DNA reads TGTGCCAGCAGTTCTGGGTTTGCCCCGGGGCCCCAGCATTTT. Encoded protein: CASSSGFAPGPQHF.

V is TRBV27 and J is TRBJ2-7; 10 positions agree with TRBD1. V was pared by 5 bases and J by 1 base, with 8 bases of the junction left unmatched. CDR1 and CDR2 (germline): MNHEY, SMNVEV (reference sequence). The CDR3 is 16 residues long. The CDR3 loop is CASSGTRTGGSYEQYF. DNA of the CDR3: TGTGCCAGCAGTGGGACCCGGACAGGGGGGTCCTACGAGCAGTACTTC.

The V call is TRBV4-2, the J call TRBJ1-3; D is uncertain. The V gene's germline CDR1 is LGHNA and CDR2 YNFKEQ. This CDR3 is 16 amino acids long. Trimming cost V 4 bases and J 4 bases, with 17 bases left between them. CDR3 DNA: TGTGCCAGCAGCCTGCAGATGGGCCGGTCGGGAAACACCATATATTTT. This codes for CASSLQMGRSGNTIYF.

The genes are TRBV5-1 and TRBJ1-6, with D tentatively TRBD1 (6 bases). CDR1 SGHRS and CDR2 YFSETQ come from the germline V gene. Trimming took 4 bases from V and 10 from J, leaving 15 bases between them. This CDR3 has 14 residues. The CDR3 DNA sequence: TGCGCCAGCAGCCAACAGGGAACAGGATCACCCCTCCACTTT. This translates into CASSQQGTGSPLHF.

The genes are TRBV18 and TRBJ1-1, with 10 bases identical to TRBD1. V lost 3 bases to trimming and J lost 3 bases; unmatched junction nucleotides: 4. Germline lookup yields CDR1 KGHSH and CDR2 LQKENI. The length of the CDR3 is 15 residues. CDR3 region: CASSPTGGSDTEAFF. CDR3 nucleotide sequence: TGTGCCAGCTCACCGACAGGGGGCTCCGACACTGAAGCTTTCTTT.

The V call is TRBV2, the J call TRBJ1-2; no reliable D call. The germline CDR1 and CDR2 sequences are SNHLY and FYNNEI. This CDR3 is 12 amino acids long. V was pared by 6 bases and J by 4 bases, with 9 bases between. The CDR3 is CASSPGGYGYTF. Written as DNA, the CDR3 is TGTGCCAGCAGCCCAGGTGGCTATGGCTACACCTTC. Full variable domain (remainder filled in from reference TRBV2 and TRBJ1-2): EPEVTQTPSHQVTQMGQEVILRCVPISNHLYFYWYRQILGQKVEFLVSFYNNEISEKSEIFDDQFSVERPDGSNFTLKIRSTKLEDSAMYFCASSPGGYGYTFGSGTRLTVV.

This clone was counted a few times. The chain employs TRBV29-1 and TRBJ2-3; 10 bases match TRBD2. Trimming took 4 bases from V and 1 from J; bases not matched to a gene: 5. The CDR3 consists of 15 residues. Germline values: CDR1 SQVTM, CDR2 ANQGSEA. The CDR3 is CSVVGTSEGTDTQYF. As DNA, the CDR3 is TGCAGCGTTGTGGGGACTAGCGAAGGCACAGATACGCAGTATTTT.